This is a list of T cell receptor beta chains from one sample in a study of identical twins. TCRdb passed the 5' RACE reads through MiXCR, listing each CDR3 protein once. Here the sample spans 1.5 million to 2 million distinct CDR3 sequences, around 29% being singletons. What was sequenced was cord blood. These receptors were taken from a newborn girl in good health. Both conserved end residues are part of each CDR3. A D gene is named only where the DNA matches it firmly. Size is omitted from some rows. Given values are once, few, many or a class for expanded clones.

TRBJ2-3 | TRBV20-1 | . | TRBD2 | TGCAGTGCCGACCCCGTGCGGGAGACAGATACGCAGTATTTT | CSADPVRETDTQYF
TRBJ2-7 | TRBV25-1 | . | . | TGTGCCAGCACTCCCGGACAGTACTACGAGCAGTACTTC | CASTPGQYYEQYF
TRBJ2-1 | TRBV20-1 | . | . | TGCAGTGCTAGCGGGTCGAGCTCCTACAATGAGCAGTTCTTC | CSASGSSSYNEQFF
TRBJ2-1 | TRBV5-1 | many | TRBD1 | TGCGCCAGCAGCTTCCAGGTCTTAGGGGACAGGAGCTCCTACAATGAGCAGTTCTTC | CASSFQVLGDRSSYNEQFF
TRBJ2-7 | TRBV5-1 | . | . | TGCGCCAGCAGCCCGAGCGGCGGGGAAATTTACGAGCAGTACTTC | CASSPSGGEIYEQYF
TRBJ2-3 | TRBV20-1 | . | . | TGCAGTGCGCTTTGGGGGGATACGCAGTATTTT | CSALWGDTQYF
TRBJ1-1 | TRBV12-3/TRBV12-4 | . | . | TGTGCCAGCAGTAAGGGCGGAGGGGGTTTTGAAGCTTTCTTT | CASSKGGGGFEAFF
TRBJ2-1 | TRBV12-3/TRBV12-4 | . | TRBD2 | TGTGCCAGCTTCCTGGGCGGGGGGTCGAACAATGTGCAGTTCTTC | CASFLGGGSNNVQFF
TRBJ2-4 | TRBV19 | . | . | TGTGCCAGTAGTATGGCGGCCAAAAACATTCAGTACTTC | CASSMAAKNIQYF
TRBJ2-7 | TRBV12-3/TRBV12-4 | . | . | TGTGCCAGCAGCCCCGAGTGGGTCGTCTACGAGCAGTACTTC | CASSPEWVVYEQYF
TRBJ2-1 | TRBV20-1 | . | TRBD2 | TGCAGTGCTCCCGGGACTAGCGGAGGCTGGAATGAGCAGTTCTTC | CSAPGTSGGWNEQFF